The rows below give T cell receptor beta chains drawn from one sample of a study of blood T cell repertoires in COVID-19. The method was immunoSEQ multiplex PCR; TCRdb's version includes in-frame clones alone and lacks a portion of them. The data contain 74,000 or so clones, about 87% of them singletons. Sequencing was performed on peripheral blood. These receptor sequences come from a human donor in a cohort sampled during active COVID-19. The CDR3 runs from the conserved cysteine through the conserved F or W. The order of the fields is CDR3 DNA, CDR3 protein, J gene, CDR3 length, clone size, D gene, V gene. A D gene is named only where the DNA matches it firmly. Clone size, where shown, is once, few, many, or a class for clones that have expanded.

TGTGCCAGCAGCACTCCCTCGGGACAGGGGACTTTTGGCTACACCTTC,CASSTPSGQGTFGYTF,TRBJ1-2,16,.,TRBD1,TRBV28
TGTGCCTGGAACCAGGGGTTTTCACCCCTCCACTTT,CAWNQGFSPLHF,TRBJ1-6,12,once,.,TRBV30
TGCGCCAGCAGCGCGGCCGTAGGGAGGTATGGCTACACCTTC,CASSAAVGRYGYTF,TRBJ1-2,14,.,.,TRBV5-1
TGTGCCAGCAGTGGGGGGGCAGATACGCAGTATTTT,CASSGGADTQYF,TRBJ2-3,12,.,TRBD2,TRBV12-3/TRBV12-4
TGTGCCAGCAGTTATTCAGGGGGAAACACCATATATTTT,CASSYSGGNTIYF,TRBJ1-3,13,.,.,TRBV6-6
TGCGCCAGCAGCTTGGAAGGGGCAACCTACGAGCAGTACTTC,CASSLEGATYEQYF,TRBJ2-7,14,.,.,TRBV5-1
TGTGCCAGCAGCTCCTCTAGTAGAAGCACAGATACGCAGTATTTT,CASSSSSRSTDTQYF,TRBJ2-3,15,.,.,TRBV11-2
TGTGCCAGCAGTTTCGGAGCGCAAGGGGCGGTCTACGAGCAGTACTTC,CASSFGAQGAVYEQYF,TRBJ2-7,16,.,.,TRBV27
TGTGCCTGGAGTGTACAGGCAGGGACGGGGGATTCACCCCTCCACTTT,CAWSVQAGTGDSPLHF,TRBJ1-6,16,.,.,TRBV30
TGTGCCAGCAGTGAAGGAGGGGGGGGAGAAAAACTGTTTTTT,CASSEGGGGEKLFF,TRBJ1-4,14,.,.,TRBV6-1
TGTGCCAGCAGCGTAGCGTTATTAAGGTCAGGGGCAGGAGGCTACACCTTC,CASSVALLRSGAGGYTF,TRBJ1-2,17,.,.,TRBV9
TGTGCCAGCATAGGGACAGGGGGCCAGTTATACGAGCAGTACTTC,CASIGTGGQLYEQYF,TRBJ2-7,15,.,TRBD1,TRBV2
TGTGCCAGCACCAAAAAAAACATTCAGTACTTC,CASTKKNIQYF,TRBJ2-4,11,.,.,TRBV12-3/TRBV12-4
TGTGCCAGCAGTAAGACACTGAACACTGAAGCTTTCTTT,CASSKTLNTEAFF,TRBJ1-1,13,.,.,TRBV12-3/TRBV12-4
TGTGCCAGCAGTTATACAGACAATCAGCCCCAGCATTTT,CASSYTDNQPQHF,TRBJ1-5,13,.,.,TRBV28
TGTGCCAGCAGCTCAGGGATCCTGGACACCGGGGAGCTGTTTTTT,CASSSGILDTGELFF,TRBJ2-2,15,.,.,TRBV5-8
TGTGCCATCGGGGCGTGGGCCACTGAAGCTTTCTTT,CAIGAWATEAFF,TRBJ1-1,12,.,.,TRBV10-3
TGTGCCTGGGCCCTACTAGCGGGCCTAACAGATACGCAGTATTTT,CAWALLAGLTDTQYF,TRBJ2-3,15,.,TRBD2,TRBV30
TGTGCCAGCAGCTTTCCCACTAGCCGGGCCCACGACTACAATGAGCAGTTCTTC,CASSFPTSRAHDYNEQFF,TRBJ2-1,18,.,.,TRBV28
TGCGCCAGCAGCCAGGGTTTTGCGGACACTGAAGCTTTCTTT,CASSQGFADTEAFF,TRBJ1-1,14,.,.,TRBV4-3
TGCGCCAGCAGCCATAAGATCAACAGGGGGGATCGTTTGGTCCAGCCCCAGCATTTT,CASSHKINRGDRLVQPQHF,TRBJ1-5,19,once,TRBD1,TRBV4-1
TGTGCCAGCCAATATTCCGGGAGGGATGGCTACACCTTC,CASQYSGRDGYTF,TRBJ1-2,13,.,.,TRBV3-1/TRBV3-2
TGCGCCAGCGGGGGGGGCGAGGACAAAAGGCGGGAGCAGTACTTC,CASGGGEDKRREQYF,TRBJ2-7,15,.,.,TRBV5-1
TGCGCCAGCAGCTTGGCCAAAGGGATCGGGGATGAGCAGTACTTC,CASSLAKGIGDEQYF,TRBJ2-7,15,.,.,TRBV5-1
TGTGCCTGGAGTAGTGGGGGGGCTGGTGGCTACACCTTC,CAWSSGGAGGYTF,TRBJ1-2,13,.,.,TRBV30
TGTGCCAGCAGTTCCTCGGGACAGGGTAATCAGCCCCAGCATTTT,CASSSSGQGNQPQHF,TRBJ1-5,15,.,TRBD1,TRBV28
TGCGCCAGCAGCTTGGATGGGACAGGGGGCAATGGCTACACCTTC,CASSLDGTGGNGYTF,TRBJ1-2,15,.,TRBD1,TRBV5-1
TGTGCCAGCAGCTCCATTGGACAGGGGGCGGCTGGCACCGGGGAGCTGTTTTTT,CASSSIGQGAAGTGELFF,TRBJ2-2,18,.,TRBD1,TRBV5-5
TGTGCTAGTGGCTCGGAGCAGGGGGATGGCTACACCTTC,CASGSEQGDGYTF,TRBJ1-2,13,.,TRBD1,TRBV12-5
TGTGCCAGCTCACCACCGTCCAGGGACACCGGGGAGCTGTTTTTT,CASSPPSRDTGELFF,TRBJ2-2,15,.,.,TRBV18
TGTGCCAGCTCCCGGGTCGCTTTTGGGGCTTTCTTT,CASSRVAFGAFF,TRBJ1-1,12,few,.,TRBV28
TGTGCCAGCAGCGACGGGACTTCGTCCTACGAGCAGTACTTC,CASSDGTSSYEQYF,TRBJ2-7,14,.,.,TRBV3-1/TRBV3-2
TGTGCCAGCTATGACCAGGGACTCTATGGCTACACCTTC,CASYDQGLYGYTF,TRBJ1-2,13,.,.,TRBV6-5
TGTGCCAGCAGCCTCGGACAGGGTGCATCCTACGAGCAGTACTTC,CASSLGQGASYEQYF,TRBJ2-7,15,once,TRBD1,TRBV5-4
TGTGCCTGGAGGGTTACACAGGGGAATGGCTACACCTTC,CAWRVTQGNGYTF,TRBJ1-2,13,few,TRBD1,TRBV30
TGTGCCACCGGGACAGGGTACGAGCAGTACTTC,CATGTGYEQYF,TRBJ2-7,11,.,TRBD1,TRBV2
TGTGCCAGCAGTGACTGGGGACAGGATAACTATGGCTACACCTTC,CASSDWGQDNYGYTF,TRBJ1-2,15,few,TRBD1,TRBV6-4
TGCGCCAGCAGCCAAGATAACGAACTAGCGGGGAGGAATGAGCAGTTCTTC,CASSQDNELAGRNEQFF,TRBJ2-1,17,.,TRBD2,TRBV4-1
TGTGCCAGCAGTACCGGCGGGACAGGAGCCTACGAGCAGTACTTC,CASSTGGTGAYEQYF,TRBJ2-7,15,.,TRBD1,TRBV28
TGTGCCAGCACCCTTAGGGTAGCGTATAGCAATCAGCCCCAGCATTTT,CASTLRVAYSNQPQHF,TRBJ1-5,16,few,.,TRBV28
TGTGCCAGCAGCGCCGGGGACAGGGGGCATGGGGCCAACGTCCTGACTTTC,CASSAGDRGHGANVLTF,TRBJ2-6,17,.,TRBD1,TRBV9
TGTGCCAGCAGTGAAGGGACAGGAGGCGGCTACACCTTC,CASSEGTGGGYTF,TRBJ1-2,13,.,TRBD1,TRBV2
TGCGCCAGCAGCCAAGGTAGCGTCGACAATGAGCAGTTCTTC,CASSQGSVDNEQFF,TRBJ2-1,14,.,.,TRBV4-3
TGTGCCAGCAGTTCTCGACAGGGTCACTTCTATGGCTACACCTTC,CASSSRQGHFYGYTF,TRBJ1-2,15,.,TRBD1,TRBV27
TGCGCCAGCAGCTTGGCGGGTCAGGGAAACACCATATATTTT,CASSLAGQGNTIYF,TRBJ1-3,14,.,.,TRBV5-1
TGTGCCAGTACTGTTTACGAGCAGTACTTC,CASTVYEQYF,TRBJ2-7,10,.,.,TRBV19
TGCAGCACTGGAGGTGAGAAGAAAGCTTTCTTT,CSTGGEKKAFF,TRBJ1-1,11,.,.,TRBV29-1
TGTGCCAGCAGTTCCCGAAGGGACAGGGAGCTGTTTTTT,CASSSRRDRELFF,TRBJ2-2,13,.,.,TRBV6-5